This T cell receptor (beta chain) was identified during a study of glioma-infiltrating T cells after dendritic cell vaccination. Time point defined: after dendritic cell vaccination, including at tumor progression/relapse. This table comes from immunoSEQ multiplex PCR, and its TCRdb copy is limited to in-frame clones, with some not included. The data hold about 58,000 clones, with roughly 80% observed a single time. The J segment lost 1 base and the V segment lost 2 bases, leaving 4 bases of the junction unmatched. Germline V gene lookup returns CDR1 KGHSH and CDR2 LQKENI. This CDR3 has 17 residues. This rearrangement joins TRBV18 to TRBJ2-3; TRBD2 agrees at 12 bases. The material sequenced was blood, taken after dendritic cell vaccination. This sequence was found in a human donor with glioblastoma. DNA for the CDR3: TGTGCCAGCTCACCAGGACTAGCGGGGACGGGCACAGATACGCAGTATTTT. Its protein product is CASSPGLAGTGTDTQYF.